Listed below are T cell receptor beta chains from one sample, sequenced in a study of T cells after somatic rescue of genetic block. Produced via immunoSEQ multiplex PCR; TCRdb's table is partial and in-frame only. In the table there are about 67,000 clones, roughly 94% of which are singletons. The source material was peripheral blood mononuclear cells (PBMCs). The receptor source for this set is a man aged 40-50 years. Each CDR3 is given without its conserved first and last residue. D genes are given only for firm matches.

D: -; V: TRBV7-2; length: 10; CDR3: ASTNPGNTIY
D: TRBD1; V: TRBV7-9; length: 15; CDR3: ASSLTGGQGDTGELF
D: TRBD2; V: TRBV7-8; length: 13; CDR3: ASSLASGGTDTQY
D: -; V: TRBV14; length: 11; CDR3: ASSRGGSYEQY
D: TRBD1; V: TRBV7-9; length: 13; CDR3: ASSPRDRGNHEQY
D: -; V: TRBV15; length: 15; CDR3: ATSRSRRDDGRNTIY
D: -; V: TRBV7-9; length: 13; CDR3: ASSLGSAGANVLT
D: TRBD2; V: TRBV19; length: 13; CDR3: ASRARGGGAYEQY
D: -; V: TRBV29-1; length: 11; CDR3: SVDVDGFNEQY
D: -; V: TRBV14; length: 12; CDR3: ASSPMWSSYEQY
D: -; V: TRBV5-1; length: 10; CDR3: ASSLGGYEQY
D: -; V: TRBV5-1; length: 10; CDR3: ASSLRDDEQY
D: -; V: TRBV27; length: 11; CDR3: ASSWRGRETQY
D: -; V: TRBV29-1; length: 8; CDR3: SGSLTEAF
D: -; V: TRBV15; length: 14; CDR3: ATSRDPSLPYNEQF
D: -; V: TRBV6-4; length: 10; CDR3: ASSVGEGEQF
D: TRBD2; V: TRBV7-2; length: 12; CDR3: ASSLGLAGHEQY
D: TRBD1; V: TRBV6-5; length: 12; CDR3: ASSRGQGRNGYT
D: TRBD2; V: TRBV29-1; length: 10; CDR3: SAGLAGETQY
D: -; V: TRBV10-2; length: 20; CDR3: ASSELTAFRPDQSPSNQPQH
D: -; V: TRBV5-4; length: 12; CDR3: ASSLASANNEQF
D: -; V: TRBV5-6; length: 12; CDR3: ASSPRQRLGIQY
D: -; V: TRBV27; length: 11; CDR3: ASSFGTYNEQF
D: TRBD1; V: TRBV13; length: 16; CDR3: ASSFSPLRTGGSYEQY
D: -; V: TRBV11-2; length: 12; CDR3: ASSLVAYGTEQY
D: TRBD1; V: TRBV7-6; length: 13; CDR3: ASSLGTGVVQPQH
D: -; V: TRBV11-3; length: 11; CDR3: ASSPTSYNEQF
D: TRBD2; V: TRBV9; length: 13; CDR3: ASSPRLAGTGELF
D: -; V: TRBV6-6; length: 11; CDR3: ASSGGGNTEAF